This TCR beta chain was recorded in a study of T-cell memory formation after mild COVID-19. For the study at large: TCR clusters mostly belonged to single donors.

Whole-study results and caveats: Clones that contracted clustered mainly in CM and EM if CD4+ and in EMRA if CD8+. What remained unconfirmed was the SARS-CoV-2 specificity of second-wave clones peaking on day 37.

Trimming removed 3 bases at V and 8 bases at J, with 19 bases between. Germline assignment: CDR1 KGHSH and CDR2 LQKENI. The CDR3 runs 15 residues. 5'RACE with constant-segment primers built TCRalpha and TCRbeta cDNA libraries with UMIs. Via MiXCR, TCRdb re-called the 5' RACE reads, giving one row per CDR3 protein. This table has around 300,000 distinct CDR3 sequences, around 15% appearing once. This clonotype was seen a few times. Its antigen remains unknown. V is TRBV18 and J is TRBJ1-2, with D possibly being TRBD1 (5 bases). Sequencing was carried out using PBMCs or a T cell subset sorted from them (not recorded which). This TCR came from a man aged 18 to 35 who had mild COVID-19 (a few samples of this study predate the infection). Cell type and time point are not known. CDR3 DNA sequence: TGTGCCAGCTCACCCAACCAGCGGGAGGGGAGAGGCTACACCTTC. Translating gives CASSPNQREGRGYTF.